This TCR beta chain stems from a study of molecular identifiers for immune sequencing clone quantification. At the level of the study: Replicates involved a five-way split of RNA from roughly 20,000 or 100,000 naive CD8 cells, with sequencing of four.

In its sample, this clonotype was seen many times. Its antigen remains unidentified. Germline V lookup: CDR1 SGDLS, CDR2 YYNGEE. The V segment lost 3 bases and the J segment 7 bases; nucleotides outside the gene matches: 6. This CDR3 is 13 amino acids long. TCRdb fed the PCR reads into MiXCR, producing one record per CDR3 protein. The sample holds about 630,000 distinct CDR3 sequences, over 25% seen once. Study-level points and caveats: Clone sizes could be underestimated for highly expanded clones when identical TCR molecules share a barcode.

Sequenced sample: naive CD8+ T cells from blood, with Jurkat cell RNA spiked in. Sample subset: FACS-sorted CD8+CD4-CCR7+CD45RA+ naive T cells. J is TRBJ1-1 and V is TRBV9; 7 bases align to TRBD1. The TCR comes from a human donor in good health. Some libraries in this study had Jurkat cell RNA spiked in. The CDR3 spells CASSAWDSNEAFF. As DNA, the CDR3 is TGTGCCAGCAGCGCCTGGGACAGCAATGAAGCTTTCTTT.